This T cell receptor (beta chain) was identified in a study of blood T cell repertoires in COVID-19. At the level of the study: Samples taken during acute and convalescent COVID-19 were collected in the United States, Italy and Spain. The analysed material was cDNA or gDNA that came from T cells, B-cell-depleted T cells, or PBMCs.

Methods used by the authors: Reference gene primers were amplified, and this amplification served to estimate nucleated cell counts. Clones were read by immunoSEQ multiplex PCR, and TCRdb kept only the in-frame ones, dropping some. That table supplies the V and J calls and clone size; D and trimming were determined from the DNA. The sample lists 300,000 to 400,000 clones, roughly 86% occurring once. The specimen sequenced was peripheral blood. The TCR originated in a man aged 25 to 40 with COVID-19, enrolled during active disease.

The CDR3 protein is CASSEFYHPDRVGETQYF. The CDR3 coding sequence is TGTGCCAGCAGTGAATTCTACCACCCCGACAGGGTCGGGGAGACCCAGTACTTC. V gene TRBV6-1 combines with J gene TRBJ2-5, with 7 nucleotides matching TRBD1. The CDR3 length is 18 residues. The germline V gene encodes CDR1 MNHNS and CDR2 SASEGT. V dropped 2 bases and J dropped 5; count of bases not matched to a gene: 17.